The present T cell receptor beta chain was sequenced within a study of blood T cell repertoires in COVID-19. The data were produced by immunoSEQ multiplex PCR, yet TCRdb's version contains in-frame clones alone and is incomplete. The sample includes a few hundred thousand clones, 80% to 95% of them seen just once. CDR1 and CDR2 from the germline V gene are SNHLY and FYNNEI. V was cut by 2 bases and J by 6 bases, with 11 bases left in between. CDR3 length: 13 amino acids. The TCR comes from a woman younger than 45 who had recovered from COVID-19. The sample comprised PBMCs or T cells enriched from blood (not recorded which). The chain is built from TRBV2 and TRBJ2-7; D gene unclear. The DNA for the CDR3 is TGTGCCAGCAGTGAATTTCTAGAAACCGAGCAGTACTTC. Its protein is CASSEFLETEQYF.